This TCR beta chain was captured by sequencing in a study of response to subunit inactivated influenza vaccine. The CDR3 runs 12 residues. Germline V gene data show CDR1 as DFQATT and CDR2 as SNEGSKA (reference sequence). V shed 5 bases and J shed 2 bases, with 7 bases lying between them. General study findings and limits: Every seasonal influenza vaccination brings in few new T cells, the authors suggested.

In TCRdb, the RT-PCR reads were re-called with MiXCR into one record per CDR3 protein. The sample has approximately 500,000 distinct CDR3 sequences, under 30% seen once. About this clonotype: Its antigen is currently unknown.

These data were also reused for a study on T cells expressing NK-cell markers. That investigation notes: Production of TCR beta cDNA relied on 5'RACE template switching with UMIs. Eight donors were sequenced, seven testing HCMV-seropositive and one testing seronegative. One observes that, in several donors, these clonotypes were also the leading ones within the CD3+CD56-NKG2C+ fraction. Clarity on HCMV specificity was lacking for the expanded NKG2C+ T cell clones.

The specimen comprised CD4+ T cells sorted from PBMCs, sampled about 11 days after vaccination. This chain connects TRBV20-1 to TRBJ1-5; D uncertain. This receptor was obtained from a man in his forties or fifties who received an inactivated influenza vaccine. The CDR3 sequence is CSALRGNQPQHF. For the CDR3, the DNA is TGCAGTGCTCTTCGGGGCAATCAGCCCCAGCATTTT.